The clone carrying this TCR beta chain came up once. No antigen is known for it. The data were taken from a study of T cells in Graves' hyperthyroidism and ophthalmopathy. Study-wide points: For ophthalmopathy, model prediction preceded onset by a median roughly 6.3 months. Ophthalmopathy was distinguished from stable hyperthyroidism by 13 V-J signatures. Also found in blood were most expanded thyroid clonotypes above 0.001.

TCR beta CDR3 sequences were amplified from RNA transcripts. The primer set for the first-round RT-PCR of the TCR CDR3 was HTBI. TCRdb re-called the multiplex PCR reads through MiXCR, storing one row per CDR3 protein. Here the sample spans some 600,000 distinct CDR3 sequences, about half being singletons. V was trimmed by 0 bases and J by 3 bases, leaving 15 bases between them. The germline CDR1 and CDR2 sequences are DFQATT and SNEGSKA (reference sequence). The CDR3 has 15 residues. The V and J genes are TRBV20-1 and TRBJ2-7; D remains unclear. Source material: peripheral blood or thyroid tissue (not recorded which). The source of this sequence is a woman aged 18-30 years with Graves' hyperthyroidism. The CDR3: CSARDQGWGHYEQYF. The CDR3, as DNA: TGCAGTGCTAGAGATCAAGGGTGGGGTCACTACGAGCAGTACTTC.